These T cell receptor beta chains were read from a single sample in a study of blood T cell repertoires in COVID-19. Using immunoSEQ multiplex PCR, the repertoire was profiled, and TCRdb retains in-frame clones only, with some absent. This sample has 100,000 to 150,000 clones, with about 72% found just once. The source material was peripheral blood. The origin of the receptors is a woman in her 70s with acute or convalescent COVID-19. Each CDR3 is given with its conserved first and last residue. A D gene is named only where the DNA matches it firmly. Clone sizes are given selectively: once, few, many, or a class where the clone is expanded.

j_call clone_size d_call cdr3_length v_call cdr3_aa cdr3_nt
TRBJ2-1 - - 12 TRBV9 CASSAGRGEQFF TGTGCCAGCAGCGCAGGGCGGGGTGAGCAGTTCTTC
TRBJ1-1 many - 18 TRBV2 CASQGPGAGGRTNTEAFF TGTGCCAGCCAGGGACCGGGCGCGGGGGGGAGAACGAACACTGAAGCTTTCTTT
TRBJ2-7 - TRBD2 11 TRBV7-9 CASTLGGEQYF TGTGCCAGCACCTTGGGAGGGGAGCAGTACTTC
TRBJ2-3 few TRBD2 15 TRBV5-5 CASSLAGGGADTQYF TGTGCCAGCAGCTTGGCAGGCGGGGGGGCAGATACGCAGTATTTT
TRBJ2-3 - TRBD1 15 TRBV19 CASSLGTGGTDTQYF TGTGCCAGTAGCCTCGGGACAGGGGGCACAGATACGCAGTATTTT
TRBJ2-6 - - 15 TRBV7-8 CASSTRNSGANVLTF TGTGCCAGCAGCACTAGGAACTCTGGGGCCAACGTCCTGACTTTC
TRBJ2-7 - TRBD1 12 TRBV3-1/TRBV3-2 CASSLRDSEQYF TGTGCCAGCAGCCTACGGGACAGCGAGCAGTACTTC
TRBJ1-6 - - 16 TRBV4-1 CASSQGGSTYNSPLHF TGCGCCAGCAGCCAAGGGGGCAGCACCTATAATTCACCCCTCCACTTT
TRBJ2-7 - - 14 TRBV28 CASSTRQTSYEQYF TGTGCCAGCAGCACCCGACAGACCTCCTACGAGCAGTACTTC
TRBJ1-1 - - 16 TRBV7-5 CARSLLSLRGRAEAFF TGTGCCAGAAGCTTATTGTCTTTGAGGGGGCGAGCTGAAGCTTTCTTT
TRBJ2-5 many TRBD1 16 TRBV11-3 CASSLGFRQGGETQYF TGTGCCAGCAGCTTAGGGTTCCGACAGGGGGGAGAGACCCAGTACTTC
TRBJ1-5 few TRBD1 16 TRBV6-1 CASSEGRDRSNQPQHF TGTGCCAGCAGTGAAGGTCGGGACAGAAGCAATCAGCCCCAGCATTTT
TRBJ1-5 - - 12 TRBV6-2/TRBV6-3 CASSSGDQPQHF TGTGCCAGCAGTTCAGGGGATCAGCCCCAGCATTTT
TRBJ2-1 - - 15 TRBV5-4 CASSQGVVPYNEQFF TGTGCCAGCAGCCAAGGGGTAGTGCCTTACAATGAGCAGTTCTTC
TRBJ2-5 - TRBD2 15 TRBV7-6 CASSQLAGGRETQYF TGTGCCAGCAGCCAGCTAGCGGGGGGGCGGGAGACCCAGTACTTC
TRBJ1-2 - - 13 TRBV6-6 CASSPTGEYGYTF TGTGCCAGCAGTCCCACGGGGGAGTACGGCTACACCTTC
TRBJ1-5 - - 14 TRBV18 CASSPQGSNQPQHF TGTGCCAGCTCACCCCAGGGGTCAAATCAGCCCCAGCATTTT
TRBJ2-1 - TRBD2 13 TRBV12-3/TRBV12-4 CASSSSGSSEQFF TGTGCCAGCAGCTCTAGCGGGAGTAGCGAGCAGTTCTTC
TRBJ2-5 - - 14 TRBV18 CASSPGQGEETQYF TGTGCCAGCTCACCAGGGCAGGGCGAAGAGACCCAGTACTTC
TRBJ1-2 - - 13 TRBV28 CASSPQDNYGYTF TGTGCCAGCAGCCCCCAGGATAACTATGGCTACACCTTC
TRBJ1-5 - - 14 TRBV2 CASSRGGSNQPQHF TGTGCCAGCAGTCGAGGCGGCAGCAATCAGCCCCAGCATTTT
TRBJ2-2 - TRBD2 16 TRBV12-5 CASGPLSGKGTGELFF TGTGCTAGTGGCCCCCTTAGCGGGAAAGGCACCGGGGAGCTGTTTTTT
TRBJ2-3 - - 13 TRBV4-1 CASSQGPTDTQYF TGCGCCAGCAGCCAGGGCCCCACAGATACGCAGTATTTT
TRBJ1-1 - - 13 TRBV30 CAWKRLRGTEAFF TGTGCCTGGAAGCGATTAAGGGGCACTGAAGCTTTCTTT
TRBJ2-3 - TRBD2 16 TRBV7-8 CASSLVIASGGSTQYF TGTGCCAGCAGCTTAGTAATCGCTAGCGGGGGGTCTACGCAGTATTTT
TRBJ1-1 once - 16 TRBV18 CASSPPVGAMNTEAFF TGTGCCAGCTCACCACCCGTGGGGGCCATGAACACTGAAGCTTTCTTT
TRBJ2-2 - TRBD2 15 TRBV5-1 CASRPSGITTGELFF TGCGCCAGCAGACCTAGCGGGATTACCACCGGGGAGCTGTTTTTT
TRBJ2-7 - TRBD2 15 TRBV19 CASSIKLAGSYEQYF TGTGCCAGTAGTATAAAACTAGCGGGCTCCTACGAGCAGTACTTC
TRBJ2-1 - - 12 TRBV5-1 CASTRGLNEQFF TGCGCCAGCACGCGGGGGCTCAATGAGCAGTTCTTC
TRBJ2-3 - TRBD2 16 TRBV24-1 CATSDFIAGGPDTQYF TGTGCCACCAGTGATTTCATAGCGGGAGGGCCAGATACGCAGTATTTT
TRBJ2-1 once - 15 TRBV19 CASSKPPKEFNEQFF TGTGCCAGTAGTAAGCCTCCCAAAGAGTTCAATGAGCAGTTCTTC
TRBJ1-6 - - 19 TRBV21-1 CASSITGGFSRSYNSPLHF TGTGCCAGCAGCATTACAGGGGGCTTTAGTAGGTCCTATAATTCACCCCTCCACTTT
TRBJ2-1 - TRBD2 15 TRBV11-3 CASSSGLAGGYEQFF TGTGCCAGCAGCTCGGGACTAGCGGGGGGTTATGAGCAGTTCTTC
TRBJ1-3 - - 16 TRBV9 CASSVEGQTSGNTIYF TGTGCCAGCAGCGTTGAAGGACAGACCTCTGGAAACACCATATATTTT
TRBJ1-1 - - 12 TRBV6-4 CASSDVQGEAFF TGTGCCAGCAGTGACGTACAGGGTGAAGCTTTCTTT
TRBJ1-2 - - 12 TRBV27 CASRARGDGYTF TGTGCCAGCAGGGCCCGGGGGGATGGCTACACCTTC
TRBJ1-3 - - 12 TRBV12-3/TRBV12-4 CASSFNLLTIYF TGTGCCAGCAGTTTTAACTTGCTTACCATATATTTT
TRBJ2-7 - - 13 TRBV15 CATATGGGGKQYF TGTGCCACCGCTACAGGGGGGGGAGGAAAGCAGTACTTC
TRBJ2-1 - - 16 TRBV4-1 CASSQEPGQRNNEQFF TGCGCCAGCAGCCAAGAACCTGGACAGCGTAACAATGAGCAGTTCTTC
TRBJ2-4 - TRBD1 14 TRBV2 CASRGGKTKNIQYF TGTGCCAGCAGAGGGGGCAAAACCAAAAACATTCAGTACTTC
TRBJ2-3 - TRBD2 14 TRBV29-1 CSAGLAGVPDTQYF TGCAGCGCTGGACTAGCGGGAGTTCCAGATACGCAGTATTTT
TRBJ2-4 - - 14 TRBV29-1 CSALQGSAKNIQYF TGCAGCGCGCTACAGGGTTCGGCCAAAAACATTCAGTACTTC
TRBJ1-1 - - 14 TRBV6-1 CASSERGVNTEAFF TGTGCCAGCAGTGAACGGGGGGTCAACACTGAAGCTTTCTTT
TRBJ1-1 - TRBD1 16 TRBV6-5 CASSYIRTGGNTEAFF TGTGCCAGCAGTTACATTAGGACAGGGGGAAACACTGAAGCTTTCTTT
TRBJ2-3 - TRBD2 17 TRBV3-1/TRBV3-2 CASSRSELAGAADTQYF TGTGCCAGCAGCCGGTCTGAACTAGCGGGGGCGGCAGATACGCAGTATTTT
TRBJ2-2 - TRBD2 18 TRBV2 CASRKYSGGAQNTGELFF TGTGCCAGCAGAAAATATAGCGGGGGGGCCCAGAACACCGGGGAGCTGTTTTTT
TRBJ2-1 - - 11 TRBV4-3 CASSHRNEQFF TGCGCCAGCAGCCACAGGAATGAGCAGTTCTTC
TRBJ1-5 - - 14 TRBV28 CASRRGLSNQPQHF TGTGCCAGCAGAAGAGGGCTTAGCAATCAGCCCCAGCATTTT
TRBJ2-2 - - 18 TRBV5-1 CASRAGRTGLQNTGELFF TGCGCCAGCAGAGCAGGGCGAACAGGGCTCCAGAACACCGGGGAGCTGTTTTTT
TRBJ2-5 few - 11 TRBV12-3/TRBV12-4 CASSPGETQYF TGTGCCAGCAGCCCCGGGGAGACCCAGTACTTC
TRBJ1-2 - - 13 TRBV5-8 CASSSIVHYGYTF TGTGCCAGCAGCTCCATAGTCCACTATGGCTACACCTTC